A single sample gave rise to the 15 T cell receptor beta chains below, sequenced in a study of Ad26.COV2.S vaccination and SARS-CoV-2 variants. Treatment indicated: roughly 18 received Ad26.COV2.S at low or high dose, single or two shots; roughly five received placebo; per-sample allocation not given. Repertoires come from day 63 after the first vaccine or placebo injection. The data were produced by immunoSEQ multiplex PCR, yet TCRdb's version contains in-frame clones alone and is incomplete. This table holds roughly 700,000 clones, 80% to 90% found once. Source: peripheral blood, taken in a trial of Ad26.COV2.S vaccine versus placebo. These receptors originate from a person aged 18-65 years who received the Ad26.COV2.S COVID-19 vaccine or a placebo.

V is TRBV18 and J is TRBJ1-1; no clear D. Germline CDR1 reads KGHSH; CDR2 reads LQKENI. V lost 2 bases, J lost 7 bases, and 11 bases lay in between. The CDR3 runs to 13 residues. CDR3 bases: TGTGCCAGCTCACCAACCGAGGGCCGTGAAGCTTTCTTT. Translation gives CASSPTEGREAFF.

The chain uses TRBV30 and TRBJ2-1, with TRBD2 matching 11 bases. CDR3 length equals 19 residues. V gave up 1 base and J gave up 1 base; unmatched junction bases: 12. In germline, CDR1 is GTSNPN, CDR2 SVGIG (reference sequence). The CDR3 region has the DNA TGTGCCTGGAGTGCTGATAGTAGCGGGGGGGCAAGGTCCTACAATGAGCAGTTCTTC. This codes for CAWSADSSGGARSYNEQFF. Full variable domain (outside the CDR3, taken from reference TRBV30 and TRBJ2-1): SQTIHQWPATLVQPVGSPLSLECTVEGTSNPNLYWYRQAAGRGLQLLFYSVGIGQISSEVPQNLSASRPQDRQFILSSKKLLLSDSGFYLCAWSADSSGGARSYNEQFFGPGTRLTVL.

CDR3: CASSLFAGVNDEQFF. The CDR3 DNA follows: TGTGCCAGTAGTCTATTCGCGGGAGTAAATGATGAGCAGTTCTTC. The rearrangement joins TRBV19 to TRBJ2-1, with TRBD2 identical over 7 bases. V was pared by 5 bases and J by 8 bases, with 12 bases of the junction left unmatched. CDR3 size: 15 residues. The germline CDR1 and CDR2 sequences are LNHDA and SQIVND (reference sequence).

The CDR3 region is CASTRGRGLDTEAFF. The CDR3 DNA is TGTGCCAGCACCCGGGGGAGGGGTTTGGACACTGAAGCTTTCTTT. The chain has TRBV9 and TRBJ1-1; weak D call: TRBD1 (5 bases). Trimming stripped 6 bases from V and 3 bases from J, with 18 bases between. CDR1 is SGDLS and CDR2 is YYNGEE in the germline V gene. There are 15 residues in the CDR3.

V and J are TRBV3-1 (or the pseudogene TRBV3-2) and TRBJ1-4, with TRBD1 identical over 12 bases. The CDR3 extends over 18 amino acids. Trimming cost V 4 bases and J 4 bases; bases outside gene matches: 10. Germline CDR1 LGHDT, CDR2 YNNKEL (reference sequence). The CDR3 DNA reads as TGTGCCAGCAGCCCGGCTGGGGACAGGGGGCTTGATAATGAAAAACTGTTTTTT. Its translation: CASSPAGDRGLDNEKLFF.

Note on this clone: The sample contains more than one DNA sequence encoding this CDR3. The chain couples TRBV12-3 or TRBV12-4 to TRBJ2-7, with D perhaps being TRBD1 or TRBD2 (5 bases each). The CDR3 extends over 11 amino acids. The ends were cut back, 3 bases at V and 6 bases at J, with 6 bases in the middle. The CDR3 DNA is TGTGCCAGCAGTTTTGGGGGCGAGCAGTACTTC. Translated: CASSFGGEQYF.

This chain links TRBV30 with TRBJ1-2; D not resolved. CDR3 size: 11 residues. Germline values: CDR1 GTSNPN, CDR2 SVGIG (reference sequence). Trimming took 3 bases from V and 6 from J, leaving 8 bases between them. The CDR3 coding sequence is TGTGCCTGGAGCCCAGGAGATGGCTACACCTTC. It is translated as CAWSPGDGYTF.

The CDR3 loop reads CASSFRRDRGGMNEQYF. CDR3 sequence (DNA): TGTGCCAGCAGCTTTCGCCGGGACAGGGGGGGAATGAACGAGCAGTACTTC. This chain connects TRBV7-8 to TRBJ2-7, with 11 positions matching TRBD1. V gave up 3 bases and J gave up 5 bases; unmatched junction bases: 12. The germline gives CDR1 SGHVS, CDR2 FQNEAQ. CDR3 length equals 17 residues.

The chain couples TRBV11-2 to TRBJ2-7, with 8 positions matching TRBD2. The CDR3 has 14 residues. Germline trimming cut 3 bases from V and 4 bases from J; bases unmatched to any gene: 5. Germline V gene sequence: CDR1 SGHAT, CDR2 FQNNGV. The CDR3 here is CASSFSGNLYEQYF. The CDR3 DNA sequence: TGTGCCAGCAGCTTTAGCGGGAATTTATACGAGCAGTACTTC.

The chain joins TRBV21-1 to TRBJ1-5. TRBV21-1 is classified as a pseudogene. This CDR3 comprises 16 residues. The CDR3 DNA follows: TGTGCCAGCAGCCAAAGGTACTCGGGGTGGGATCAGCCCCAGCATTTT. It is translated as CASSQRYSGWDQPQHF.

The chain combines TRBV27 with TRBJ1-6; maybe TRBD1 (5 bases). Trimming pared 4 bases from V and 9 bases from J, leaving 10 bases between. CDR1 and CDR2 from the germline V gene are MNHEY and SMNVEV (reference sequence). This CDR3 has 13 residues. The CDR3 region has the DNA TGTGCCAGCAGTTGGGGGGAGAGTTCACCCCTCCACTTT. Protein: CASSWGESSPLHF.

The rearrangement uses TRBV6-2 or TRBV6-3 and TRBJ2-4; 8 bases align to TRBD1. CDR1 and CDR2 (germline): MNHEY, SVGEGT. V was pared by 4 bases and J by 0 bases, with 11 bases of the junction left unmatched. CDR3 length: 18 amino acids. As DNA, the CDR3 is TGTGCCAGCAGTTCTATTTCAGACAGGGGCCTAGCCAAAAACATTCAGTACTTC. Its translation is CASSSISDRGLAKNIQYF.

The chain recombines TRBV9 with TRBJ2-1, with TRBD1 identical over 8 bases. J was trimmed by 5 bases and V by 6 bases; bases with no gene match: 16. CDR1 SGDLS and CDR2 YYNGEE come from the germline V gene. The length of the CDR3 is 17 residues. For the CDR3, the DNA is TGTGCCAGCACCCGTTCGCGGGGAGGACAGGGACACAATGAGCAGTTCTTC. Its protein is CASTRSRGGQGHNEQFF. Complete variable domain (other parts from reference TRBV9 and TRBJ2-1): DSGVTQTPKHLITATGQRVTLRCSPRSGDLSVYWYQQSLDQGLQFLIQYYNGEERAKGNILERFSAQQFPDLHSELNLSSLELGDSALYFCASTRSRGGQGHNEQFFGPGTRLTVL.

This chain links TRBV6-2 or TRBV6-3 with TRBJ2-1; a weak D match, TRBD2 (6 bases). The CDR3 length is 14 residues. Germline CDR1 reads MNHEY; CDR2 reads SVGEGT. Trimming removed 2 bases at V and 3 bases at J, with 8 bases between. This CDR3 is CASSYGGVYNEQFF. In DNA, the CDR3 is TGTGCCAGCAGTTACGGCGGGGTCTACAATGAGCAGTTCTTC.

The chain uses TRBV7-9 and TRBJ1-4; tentatively, D is TRBD1 (6 bases). The CDR3 runs 14 residues. Between the trimmed V and J ends, which lost 2 bases and 5 bases, there was a span of 9 bases. The germline V gene encodes CDR1 SEHNR and CDR2 FQNEAQ (reference sequence). CDR3 nucleotide sequence: TGTGCCAGCAGCTTAACAGGGATGAATGAAAAACTGTTTTTT. It encodes CASSLTGMNEKLFF.